This entry concerns a single T cell receptor beta chain. The sample comes from a study of blood T cell repertoires in COVID-19. Overall study context: The United States, Italy and Spain supplied acute and convalescent COVID-19 samples.

In the original processing: Quantification of nucleated cells was approximated via reference gene primer amplification. Sequencing used immunoSEQ multiplex PCR; TCRdb keeps in-frame clones, though not all of them. The V and J calls and the clone size are those of that table, but D and trimming were determined from the DNA. This sample has tens of thousands of clones, with roughly 82% found just once. In germline, CDR1 is KGHSH, CDR2 LQKENI. This CDR3 region has 14 residues. The ends lost 3 bases at V and 7 bases at J; junction bases unmatched: 4. Sequencing input: peripheral blood. This clonotype originated in a man aged 45-60 years with acute or convalescent COVID-19. The chain has TRBV18 and TRBJ1-1, with 11 bases that match TRBD1. The CDR3 loop reads CASSPGTGGGEAFF. The CDR3 DNA is TGTGCCAGCTCACCCGGGACAGGGGGTGGTGAAGCTTTCTTT.